This T cell receptor beta chain stems from a study of vaccination effects on CD4 cells after COVID-19. Expansion with viral peptide pools was applied to antigen-specific CD4+ T cells by the ViraFEST assay prior to sequencing. Following 10 days of culture, CD4+ T cells were isolated. All vaccine recipients tested negative for nucleocapsid antibodies and had never contracted SARS-CoV-2 infection. For each well, over 1.5 million PBMC were cultured with about 10 IU/ml IL-2 and approximately 10 ug/ml peptides. The authors exchanged half the medium for IL-2 medium on days 3 and 7. The CDR3 totals 13 residues. V lost 5 bases, J lost 5 bases, and 3 bases stayed unmatched. CDR1 and CDR2 from the germline V gene are SNHLY and FYNNEI. Study conclusions and caveats: Marked clonal contraction of both clone types appeared late after vaccination. There was only 1 of 255 vaccine-induced clones in healthy vaccinees that cross-reacted with common cold coronaviruses.

Data came from immunoSEQ multiplex PCR; TCRdb stores just in-frame clones and leaves some out. The table records tens of thousands of clones, roughly 70% of them present only once. The table lists this clone with a few counts. Its antigen is not known. Sequencing was performed on CD4+ T cells from PBMCs cultured with HCoV-OC43 spike peptides, taken before COVID-19 vaccination. Subset: HCoV-OC43 spike overlapping peptide pool stimulation. This rearrangement joins TRBV2 to TRBJ1-5; 7 nucleotides match TRBD1. The receptor was isolated from a human donor who received a COVID-19 vaccine. The CDR3 is CASSRQGHQPQHF. CDR3 sequence (DNA): TGTGCCAGCAGTAGACAGGGTCATCAGCCCCAGCATTTT.